This T cell receptor beta chain derives from a study of siplizumab effects on memory and regulatory T cells. Study-wide findings and caveats: Of the proliferating CD4+ or CD8+ clones, roughly 80-95% lacked a naive or memory phenotype that could be assigned. Significant reduction of alloreactive sequences traceable to unstimulated CD4+ memory cells was observed with siplizumab.

For this clone: What it recognizes is unknown.

Germline CDR1 is SGHTA and CDR2 is FQGNSA. Trimming pared 3 bases from V and 4 bases from J, leaving 13 bases between. The CDR3 runs to 15 residues. The table came from immunoSEQ multiplex PCR; TCRdb's copy has only in-frame clones and leaves some out. The repertoire holds roughly 80,000 clones, with roughly 86% as singletons. The clonotype originates from a human donor in good health. What was sequenced was Tregs sorted from blood. The chain combines TRBV7-2 with TRBJ1-3; possible D gene TRBD1, 6 bases. The CDR3 protein is CASSFSTGIGNTIYF. The CDR3 DNA follows: TGTGCCAGCAGCTTCTCCACAGGGATAGGAAACACCATATATTTT.